This T cell receptor (beta chain) was captured by sequencing in a study of blood T cell repertoires in COVID-19. At the level of the study: The study drew acute and convalescent COVID-19 samples from the United States, Italy and Spain. T cells, B-cell-depleted T cells, or PBMCs provided the cDNA or gDNA that served as material.

This CDR3 spans 14 amino acids. V was clipped by 0 bases and J by 5 bases, with 11 bases between them. Germline CDR1 and CDR2: SGHTS and YDEGEE. Study processing details: Reference gene primer amplification gave estimated nucleated cell counts. Using immunoSEQ multiplex PCR, the repertoire was profiled, and TCRdb retains in-frame clones only, with some absent. V, J and clone size are those of that table, while D and trimming were read from the DNA. Here the sample spans some 67,000 clones, roughly 79% being singletons. This TCR was recovered from a woman between 55 and 75 years old with acute or convalescent COVID-19. This rearrangement joins TRBV5-8 to TRBJ1-1, with D unclear. Material for sequencing was peripheral blood. The CDR3 region is CASSLGGSKTEAFF. For the CDR3, the DNA is TGTGCCAGCAGCTTGGGAGGGAGTAAGACTGAAGCTTTCTTT.